This T cell receptor (beta chain) was captured by sequencing in a study of regulatory T cells in long-lasting Graves disease (dated by TCRdb to about 2021). For the study in its entirety: Antithyroid drugs had been taken for less than 3 months by newly diagnosed Graves' disease patients. The study was registered as a clinical trial and conducted in China. TCR sequencing covered about 13 persistent and some 20 newly diagnosed Graves' disease patients, approximately 33 samples in total. Peripheral blood TCR sequencing and RNA sequencing compared persistent Graves' disease patients with newly diagnosed Graves' disease patients. Study-wide findings and limitations: Persistent Graves' disease patients showed lower TCR Shannon entropy and fewer highly expanded clones than newly diagnosed patients, suggesting clonal expansion. Only peripheral blood was studied, because thyroid tissue, the primary lesion, was inaccessible. More public clonotypes were shared among persistent patients (2,741) than among newly diagnosed patients (over 900). Sequencing and analysis were limited to the TCR beta chain. Persistent disease showed preferential use of TRBV28, TRBJ1-2 and TRBJ2-5, whereas newly diagnosed disease favored TRBV20-1 and TRBJ2-1. The authors acknowledged the small sample size as a limitation that may reduce accuracy.

This clonotype was observed a few times. Its antigen specificity is not known. Base-call qualities are not available, and no considerably larger clone is one nucleotide away. CDR1 SQVTM and CDR2 ANQGSEA were looked up in the germline V gene. From the cysteine up to the phenylalanine, the CDR3 has a length of 12 residues. Only the CDR3 part of the read is kept: 36 bases, read in frame from the first base. V is reduced by 7 bases and J by 1 base, leaving a spacing of 7 bases between them. The time point label of this sample denotes: newly diagnosed GD, antithyroid drugs for less than 3 months. RNA was extracted from PBMCs in TRIzol for both TCR sequencing and RNA sequencing. Graves' disease was diagnosed according to American Thyroid Association guidelines. Patients were recruited from an endocrinology department in Xi'an, China. From each patient, 7.5 to 10 milliliters of peripheral blood was collected into an EDTA anticoagulant tube. PBMCs were isolated by Ficoll Paque Plus density gradient separation without further T cell sorting. An Agilent 2100 Bioanalyzer and agarose gel were used to check RNA quality, while a NanoDrop 2000 measured RNA concentration.

The library relied on multiplex PCR. Sequenced on an Illumina HiSeq 4000. To build TCR beta libraries, CDR3 regions were amplified by Arm-PCR using iRepertoire HTBI primers. Before sequencing, the PCR products underwent gel purification. As for the original processing: A total of around 59 TRBV and some 15 TRBJ segments were identified across samples and were used for gene usage analysis of CDR3 amino acid clonotypes. COPE and FqMerger were used to merge filtered high-quality paired reads into contigs. Contigs were aligned with BLAST to IMGT TRBV, TRBD and TRBJ reference genes, and CDR3 was defined per IMGT. Any clonotype with a frequency above 0.1% was counted as a highly expanded clone. Shannon entropy was used to measure repertoire diversity, and the Gini coefficient was used to measure V-J evenness. Clonotypes shared by more than one individual were considered public. The public reads were reanalyzed by TCRdb: fastp trimming at Q25, MiXCR alignment, in-frame beta chains only. Under each unique CDR3 protein, matching rows form one entry showing the most common genes and DNA. These V and J calls originate from TCRdb's pipeline instead of the authors' own analysis. This sample comprises roughly 500,000 distinct CDR3 sequences, less than 15% of them detected only once. Of the sample, over 15% falls within the top ten clones.

Another study also made use of these data, one on T cells in Graves' hyperthyroidism and ophthalmopathy. That second publication adds: Stable Graves' hyperthyroidism was defined as the absence of progression to ophthalmopathy over 18 months of follow-up. The hyperthyroidism patients were between 18 and 65 years old and newly diagnosed, with a disease duration of less than 2 months. Patients with uncontrolled infections, other autoimmune diseases, pregnancy or lactation were excluded. Clinical symptoms, serum thyroxine and TRAb, thyroid ultrasound, and orbital computed tomography formed the basis for the diagnoses. For the first round of RT-PCR on the TCR CDR3, the HTBI primer set was used together with the Qiagen OneStep RT-PCR kit. Most expanded thyroid clonotypes (frequency above 0.001) were also detected in blood, suggesting blood repertoires may reflect thyroid immune responses. Ophthalmopathy was separated from stable hyperthyroidism by a 13 V-J signature model, with about 88% sensitivity and roughly 84% specificity obtained in cross-validation and 80%/75% obtained in testing. In validation, the model predicted progression to ophthalmopathy with 65% to 71% sensitivity and about 72% specificity, a median of 6.5 months before onset. To identify TCR V-J signatures that set the groups apart, the researchers used a discovery cohort of 100 patients, made up of about 44 with Graves' ophthalmopathy and some 60 with stable Graves' hyperthyroidism. Prospective prediction of ophthalmopathy was tested in an independent validation cohort of fewer than 20 hyperthyroidism patients and around 16 patients who later progressed to ophthalmopathy. For training and testing, the 100 patients in the discovery cohort were randomly divided in a 7:3 ratio. The study also compared thyroid tissue and blood T-cell repertoires from more than 5 Graves' hyperthyroidism patients. Once sampling was done, hyperthyroidism patients were given methimazole at a starting dose of 30 mg daily, whereas ophthalmopathy patients were given high-dose intravenous methylprednisolone. A second multiplex PCR round built the libraries, followed by size selection and purification. Paired-end sequencing of the libraries was performed with 100 bp reads on an Illumina HiSeq2000. SOAPnuke was used to process the raw data, throwing out any read that contained adapters or uncalled bases, had a mean Phred below 15, or lacked an exact constant-primer or identifier match. High-quality paired reads were merged with COPE v1.2.5, and unique nucleotide sequences were defined as clonotypes. Clonotypes were aligned to IMGT TRBV, TRBD and TRBJ reference segments using MiTCR v1.1. The analysis included only V-J combinations with a frequency above 0.0001, which together covered more than 98% of the repertoires. The TCS score was defined as the ratio of F50 (clonal expansion) to E x V (chaos), calculated using BLOSUM62-based TCRdist between CDR3 peptides within each V-J. Welch's t-statistics and random forest reduced roughly 530 V-J features to fewer than 15, which were used in a naive Bayes classifier (R e1071). No statistical method was used to fix the sample size in advance, and group allocation was not hidden from the investigators. The paper reports TCR Vbeta CDR3 sequencing of roughly 140 peripheral blood samples: approximately 43 ophthalmopathy, 70 to 85 hyperthyroidism and around 17 progressor patients.

The source of this sequence is a woman aged 45-65 years with Graves disease. Donor details come from another sample of the same person, matched by shared clones. This chain joins TRBV29-1 to TRBJ2-2; the D gene is possibly TRBD1, with 5 bases matching. The sequences come from peripheral blood mononuclear cells (PBMCs), collected at new diagnosis, from a patient treated with antithyroid drugs. The CDR3 sequence is CSGQLNTGELFF. The nucleotide sequence reads as follows: TGCAGCGGACAGCTGAACACCGGGGAGCTGTTTTTT.